Listed here are 20 T cell receptor beta chains from one sample, sequenced in a study of T cells in Graves' hyperthyroidism and ophthalmopathy. The source material, RNA transcripts, was used to amplify TCR beta CDR3 regions. The HTBI primer set served for first-round RT-PCR of the TCR CDR3. TCRdb reanalysed the multiplex PCR reads using MiXCR and keeps one entry per CDR3 protein. In the table there are 300,000 to 400,000 distinct CDR3 sequences, approximately 15% of which are singletons. Material for sequencing was blood. The origin of the receptors is a woman aged 55-69 years with Graves' hyperthyroidism.

This chain uses TRBV7-9 with TRBJ2-1; 8 bases are a match to TRBD2. The V and J ends lost 10 bases and 6 bases, in that order; junction bases with no gene match: 8. Germline lookup yields CDR1 SEHNR and CDR2 FQNEAQ (reference sequence). CDR3 length: 13 amino acids. CDR3 DNA: TGTGCCATAACCTCGGCGGGAGGCAATGAGCAGTTCTTC. Its translation is CAITSAGGNEQFF.

The genes are TRBV6-1 and TRBJ1-3, with TRBD1 identical over 8 bases. J gave up 7 bases and V 4 bases, and 6 bases lay outside the gene matches. CDR1 is MNHNS and CDR2 is SASEGT in the germline V gene. The CDR3 sequence is 14 residues long. The chain's CDR3 is CASSAKQGGNTIYF. DNA for the CDR3: TGTGCCAGCAGTGCGAAACAGGGGGGGAACACCATATATTTT.

This clonotype appeared many times. The gene calls are TRBV2 and TRBJ1-4, with D uncertain. The V and J ends lost 4 bases and 0 bases respectively, with 12 bases between them. The germline V gene has CDR1 SNHLY and CDR2 FYNNEI. This CDR3 comprises 16 residues. CDR3 nucleotide sequence: TGTGCCAGCAGTGCGGACCAAGTCACAACTAATGAAAAACTGTTTTTT. Protein: CASSADQVTTNEKLFF.

Notes on this clonotype: Possible read error: a much larger clone is one base away. The rearrangement links TRBV2 to TRBJ2-2; possible D gene TRBD2, 6 bases. CDR1 SNHLY and CDR2 FYNNEI come from the germline V gene. There are 14 residues in the CDR3. V was shortened by 5 bases and J by 5 bases, with 12 bases between the two germline ends. This CDR3 reads CASSREWVTGELFF. CDR3 bases: TGTGCCAGCAGTCGGGAGTGGGTTACCGGGGAGCTGTTTTTT.

The chain has TRBV20-1 and TRBJ2-7; no definite D call. The V gene lost 5 bases and the J gene lost 1 base, with 9 bases spanning the gap. The CDR3 has 12 amino acids. The germline V gene has CDR1 DFQATT and CDR2 SNEGSKA (reference sequence). CDR3 DNA: TGCAGTGCTCCCGACGAGTCCTACGAGCAGTACTTC. Protein sequence: CSAPDESYEQYF.

This clonotype was seen repeatedly, ten times or more. This chain connects TRBV28 to TRBJ2-7; 8 bases match TRBD1. The J segment lost 1 base and the V segment lost 6 bases, leaving 5 bases of the junction unmatched. This CDR3 comprises 14 residues. CDR1 is MDHEN and CDR2 is SYDVKM in the germline V gene. For the CDR3, the DNA is TGTGCCAGCAGCCACGACAGGGGATCCTACGAGCAGTACTTC. This codes for CASSHDRGSYEQYF.

This clonotype was seen repeatedly, ten times or more. V is TRBV28 and J is TRBJ2-7; 11 positions match TRBD1. In germline, CDR1 is MDHEN, CDR2 SYDVKM. The V segment lost 3 bases and the J segment 7 bases; nucleotides outside the gene matches: 5. The CDR3 runs 14 residues. The CDR3 sequence is CASSFPGQGVEQYF. The CDR3 DNA is TGTGCCAGCAGTTTCCCGGGACAGGGGGTTGAGCAGTACTTC.

This clonotype was recorded many times. This chain uses TRBV2 with TRBJ2-7; D perhaps matches TRBD1 (6 bases). The CDR3 extends over 14 amino acids. The V end lost 5 bases, the J end lost 1 base, and 12 bases lay between the germline ends. From germline, CDR1 is SNHLY and CDR2 FYNNEI. This chain's CDR3 is CASSQQDRSYEQYF. DNA of the CDR3: TGTGCCAGCAGTCAACAGGACAGATCCTACGAGCAGTACTTC. The entire variable domain, with the rest obtained from reference TRBV2 and TRBJ2-7, is as follows: EPEVTQTPSHQVTQMGQEVILRCVPISNHLYFYWYRQILGQKVEFLVSFYNNEISEKSEIFDDQFSVERPDGSNFTLKIRSTKLEDSAMYFCASSQQDRSYEQYFGPGTRLTVT.

This clonotype was found many times. The chain recombines TRBV15 with TRBJ1-6, with D possibly being TRBD1 (5 bases). Germline CDR1 and CDR2: LNHNV and YYDKDF (reference sequence). V dropped 0 bases and J dropped 7 bases, with 10 bases sitting between them. This CDR3 has 15 residues. CDR3 amino acids: CATSRELRTNSPLHF. The CDR3 DNA follows: TGTGCCACCAGCAGAGAATTACGGACAAATTCACCCCTCCACTTT. Using reference TRBV15 and TRBJ1-6 for the parts outside the CDR3, the full variable domain is DAMVIQNPRYQVTQFGKPVTLSCSQTLNHNVMYWYQQKSSQAPKLLFHYYDKDFNNEADTPDNFQSRRPNTSFCFLDIRSPGLGDTAMYLCATSRELRTNSPLHFGNGTRLTVT.

The rearrangement uses TRBV19 and TRBJ2-1; 11 nucleotides match TRBD2. This CDR3 has 15 residues. Germline V gene data show CDR1 as LNHDA and CDR2 as SQIVND (reference sequence). Losses at the gene ends were 3 bases for V and 6 bases for J; bases not matched to a gene: 4. Here the CDR3 DNA reads TGTGCCAGTAGTATCTTCCTAGCGGGAGGCAATGAGCAGTTCTTC. Its translation is CASSIFLAGGNEQFF.

This clonotype was seen ten or more times. This sequence joins TRBV12-3 or TRBV12-4 and TRBJ2-7; 9 positions agree with TRBD1. The trim removed 4 bases at V and 4 bases at J, leaving 8 bases unmatched. CDR3 length equals 15 residues. The CDR3 sequence: CASSSGDRVRYEQYF. CDR3 coding DNA: TGTGCCAGCAGTTCGGGGGACAGGGTAAGATACGAGCAGTACTTC.

This clonotype was recorded at least ten times. The chain combines TRBV20-1 with TRBJ2-7, with 13 bases matching TRBD2. This CDR3 spans 14 amino acids. Unmatched junction bases numbered 5, after V lost 4 bases and J lost 5 bases. Germline assignment: CDR1 DFQATT and CDR2 SNEGSKA (reference sequence). This CDR3 reads CSATEGTSGNEQYF. DNA for the CDR3: TGCAGTGCTACCGAGGGGACTAGCGGGAACGAGCAGTACTTC.

J is TRBJ2-5 and V is TRBV20-1; no reliable D call. The CDR3 contains 14 residues. Germline V gene sequence: CDR1 DFQATT, CDR2 SNEGSKA (reference sequence). The V end was cut by 6 bases, the J end by 1 base, with 15 bases between. CDR3 residues: CSALSGQIQETQYF. Written as DNA, the CDR3 is TGCAGTGCCCTCAGTGGGCAGATCCAAGAGACCCAGTACTTC.

This clonotype was found a few times. V usage is TRBV28 and J usage is TRBJ2-3; D possibly corresponds to TRBD2 (6 bases). The CDR3 length is 17 residues. Germline CDR1 is MDHEN and CDR2 is SYDVKM. V was trimmed by 9 bases and J by 0 bases, leaving 22 bases between them. The CDR3 region is CARTPHRGRLSTDTQYF. CDR3 coding DNA: TGTGCCAGGACCCCACACCGGGGGAGACTTAGCACAGATACGCAGTATTTT.

This clonotype was seen more than once but under ten times. J is TRBJ1-5 and V is TRBV28; a possible D gene is TRBD1 (5 bases). The CDR3 spans 12 residues. V was cut by 10 bases and J by 3 bases, with 10 bases left in between. Germline-derived CDR1 and CDR2 are MDHEN and SYDVKM. The CDR3 spells CATGTDNQPQHF. CDR3 in DNA: TGTGCCACCGGGACGGACAATCAGCCCCAGCATTTT.

V is TRBV9 and J is TRBJ2-1; no clear D gene. The V gene lost 4 bases and the J gene lost 6 bases, with 14 bases spanning the gap. The CDR3 totals 14 residues. Per germline, CDR1 SGDLS and CDR2 YYNGEE. CDR3 in amino acids: CASSPRAVGNEQFF. DNA of the CDR3: TGTGCCAGCAGCCCCCGGGCAGTCGGCAATGAGCAGTTCTTC.

The chain has TRBV24-1 and TRBJ2-2, with TRBD1 as a possible D gene (6 bases). The V gene lost 3 bases and the J gene lost 4 bases, with 14 bases spanning the gap. The CDR3 is 16 amino acids. Germline CDR1 reads KGHDR; CDR2 reads SFDVKD. The CDR3 sequence: CATSDPSRGVTGELFF. The CDR3 nucleotides are TGTGCCACCAGTGATCCTTCCAGGGGAGTCACCGGGGAGCTGTTTTTT.

This clonotype was observed once. The chain has TRBV3-1 and TRBJ2-1; 10 nucleotides align to TRBD2. Trimming cost V 2 bases and J 3 bases; bases outside gene matches: 4. Germline assignment: CDR1 LGHDT and CDR2 YNNKEL (reference sequence). This CDR3 spans 16 amino acids. The CDR3 sequence: CASSQPRTSGYNEQFF. CDR3 sequence (DNA): TGTGCCAGCAGCCAACCTAGGACTAGCGGCTACAATGAGCAGTTCTTC.

This clonotype has ten or more counts. This chain links TRBV27 with TRBJ2-7; D assignment may be TRBD1 or TRBD2 (5 bases each). Germline CDR1 reads MNHEY; CDR2 reads SMNVEV (reference sequence). This CDR3 has 15 residues. Trimming removed 6 bases from V and 0 bases from J, with 15 bases in between. The CDR3, as DNA: TGTGCCAGCAGGCCGGGACCCTCTATCTCCTACGAGCAGTACTTC. Translating gives CASRPGPSISYEQYF.

The chain uses TRBV20-1 and TRBJ2-3, with 7 bases matching TRBD2. The germline V gene encodes CDR1 DFQATT and CDR2 SNEGSKA (reference sequence). The V and J ends lost 3 bases and 3 bases, in that order; junction bases with no gene match: 6. The CDR3 totals 14 residues. CDR3 residues: CSASGGRATDTQYF. The CDR3 nucleotides are TGCAGTGCTAGCGGTGGGAGGGCGACAGATACGCAGTATTTT.